This T cell receptor (beta chain) was identified in a study of blood T cell repertoires in COVID-19. Study-level information: The origin of the acute and convalescent COVID-19 samples was the United States, Italy and Spain. Sample material is recorded as cDNA or gDNA derived from T cells, B-cell-depleted T cells, or PBMCs.

Authors' data handling: Reference gene primer amplification in the assay estimated nucleated cell counts. Produced via immunoSEQ multiplex PCR; TCRdb's table is partial and in-frame only. D and trimming were read from the DNA, whereas the V and J calls and clone size are those reported in that table. The data show about 260,000 clones, nearly 90% seen once. The CDR3 is 15 amino acids. Germline-derived CDR1 and CDR2 are LGHNA and YSLEER. V lost 0 bases, J lost 6 bases, and 15 bases lay in between. This receptor was obtained from a human donor in a cohort sampled during active COVID-19. Sequencing input: peripheral blood. The chain couples TRBV4-3 to TRBJ2-7, with D perhaps TRBD2 (5 bases). CDR3 sequence reads: CASSQDRGSGIEQYF. DNA for the CDR3: TGCGCCAGCAGCCAAGATCGGGGTTCGGGGATCGAGCAGTACTTC.